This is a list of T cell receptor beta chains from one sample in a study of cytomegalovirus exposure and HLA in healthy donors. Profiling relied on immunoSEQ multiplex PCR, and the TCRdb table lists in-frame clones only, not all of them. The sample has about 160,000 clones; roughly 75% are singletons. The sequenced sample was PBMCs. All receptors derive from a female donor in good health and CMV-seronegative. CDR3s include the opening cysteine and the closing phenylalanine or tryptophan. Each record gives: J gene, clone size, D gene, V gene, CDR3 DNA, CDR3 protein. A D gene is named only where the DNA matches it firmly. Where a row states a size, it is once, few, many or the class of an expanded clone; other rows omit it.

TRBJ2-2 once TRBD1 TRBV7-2 TGTGCCAGCAGTCCTCCCGGGACAGGGTCGAACACCGGGGAGCTGTTTTTT CASSPPGTGSNTGELFF
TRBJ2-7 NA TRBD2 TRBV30 TGTGCCTGGAGTCCGGGGACTAGCCGGTACGAGCAGTACTTC CAWSPGTSRYEQYF
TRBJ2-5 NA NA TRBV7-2 TGTGCCAGCAGCGCAAGGGAGCGTAAGACCCAGTACTTC CASSARERKTQYF
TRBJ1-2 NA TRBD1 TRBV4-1 TGCGCCAGCAGCCAAGGGGGGACAGGGGGATATGGCTACACCTTC CASSQGGTGGYGYTF
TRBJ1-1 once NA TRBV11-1 TGTGCCAGCACGACGCGGGGGAGGGGAGTCACTGAAGCTTTCTTT CASTTRGRGVTEAFF
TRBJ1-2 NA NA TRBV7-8 TGTGCCAGCAGCTTACCGACGGGGGATGGCTACACCTTC CASSLPTGDGYTF
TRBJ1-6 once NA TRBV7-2 TGTGCCAGCTCCCCTTGGAGCTCCTATAATTCACCCCTCCACTTT CASSPWSSYNSPLHF
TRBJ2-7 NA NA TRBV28 TGTGCCAGCAGTTTACTGGGGCCGCCATACTTC CASSLLGPPYF
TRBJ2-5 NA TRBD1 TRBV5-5 TGTGCCAGCAGCTTGGTATCTCTCGGGACAGAAGAGACCCAGTACTTC CASSLVSLGTEETQYF
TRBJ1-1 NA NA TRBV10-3 TGTGCCATCAGTGAGTCAGAACTCCACACTGAAGCTTTCTTT CAISESELHTEAFF
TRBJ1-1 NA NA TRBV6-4 TGTGCCAGCAGTGCGGTGGAGGGGATGAACACTGAAGCTTTCTTT CASSAVEGMNTEAFF
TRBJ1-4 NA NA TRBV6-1 TGTGCCAGCAGTGAAACTAGGATTAATGAAAAACTGTTTTTT CASSETRINEKLFF
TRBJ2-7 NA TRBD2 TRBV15 TGTGCCACCAGCAGAGTCCTAGCGGGAGGGCTTCGATACGAGCAGTACTTC CATSRVLAGGLRYEQYF
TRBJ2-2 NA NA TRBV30 TGTGCCTGGACAGATAACACCGGGGAGCTGTTTTTT CAWTDNTGELFF
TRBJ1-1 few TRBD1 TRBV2 TGTGCCAGCAGTGAGAGGGGGACAGGGGAGAACACTGAAGCTTTCTTT CASSERGTGENTEAFF
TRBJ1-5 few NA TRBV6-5 TGTGCCAGCAGTTACTCGGGGGGTTCCAATCAGCCCCAGCATTTT CASSYSGGSNQPQHF
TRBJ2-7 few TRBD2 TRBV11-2 TGTGCCAGCAGCTCTAGCGGGGGGTCCTACGAGCAGTACTTC CASSSSGGSYEQYF
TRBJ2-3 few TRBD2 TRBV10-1 TGCGCCAGCAGTGAGTCGACGGGGGGGCCAGATACGCAGTATTTT CASSESTGGPDTQYF
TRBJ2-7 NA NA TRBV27 TGTGCCAGCAGTCCTATGGCAGGGGAACTCTACGAGCAGTACTTC CASSPMAGELYEQYF
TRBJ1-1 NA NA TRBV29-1 TGCAGCGTTGGTGGCAGACGCGTTAATTTGGGGGGGACTGAAGCTTTCTTT CSVGGRRVNLGGTEAFF
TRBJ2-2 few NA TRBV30 TGTGCCTGGAGTGTAAGGGGCCTTACCGGGGAGCTGTTTTTT CAWSVRGLTGELFF
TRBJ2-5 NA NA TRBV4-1 TGCGCCAGCAGCCAAGATGAGGGAGAAGAGACCCAGTACTTC CASSQDEGEETQYF
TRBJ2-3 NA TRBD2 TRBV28 TGTGCCAGCAGTTTGAGGGGAGCGGGAGCAAACACAGATACGCAGTATTTT CASSLRGAGANTDTQYF
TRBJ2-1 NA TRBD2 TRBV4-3 TGCGCCAGCAGCCAAGAACCGGGACTAGAAGGCGGGAGGGAGCAGTTCTTC CASSQEPGLEGGREQFF
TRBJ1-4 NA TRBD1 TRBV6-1 TGTGCCAGCTCTGACCAGGGGGGCGGGAATGAAAAACTGTTTTTT CASSDQGGGNEKLFF
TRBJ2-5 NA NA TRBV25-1 TGTGCCAGCAGTGTCACCGGGGGATGGAAGGAGACCCAGTACTTC CASSVTGGWKETQYF
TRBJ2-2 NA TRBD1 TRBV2 TGTGCCAGCAGGGTTTTCGGGACAGCGAACACCGGGGAGCTGTTTTTT CASRVFGTANTGELFF
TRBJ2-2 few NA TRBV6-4 TGTGCCAGCAGCCGATCCACTAGCGGGGAGCTGTTTTTT CASSRSTSGELFF
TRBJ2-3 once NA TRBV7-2 TGTGCCAGCAGCTTAAGCCAGGGTCCCTATGATACGCAGTATTTT CASSLSQGPYDTQYF
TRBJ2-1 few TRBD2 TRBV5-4 TGTGCCAGCAGCCTTTATAGCGGGAGGGGCAATGAGCAGTTCTTC CASSLYSGRGNEQFF
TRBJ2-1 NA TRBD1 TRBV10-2 TGCGCCAGCAGAAAGGGACAGATGAATGCCAATGAGCAGTTCTTC CASRKGQMNANEQFF
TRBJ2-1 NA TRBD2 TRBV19 TGTGCCAGTAGTATGGCTACTAGCGGGAGAGTTGAGCAGTTCTTC CASSMATSGRVEQFF
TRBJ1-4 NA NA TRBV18 TGTGCCAGCTCACCCCGGGCAACTAATGAAAAACTGTTTTTT CASSPRATNEKLFF
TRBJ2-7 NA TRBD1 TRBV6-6 TGTGCCAGCAGTTCGGTGGACAGGAGATCTCACGAGCAGTACTTC CASSSVDRRSHEQYF
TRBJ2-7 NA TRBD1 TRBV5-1 TGCGCCAGCACCTTCTTCTCGGGGACAGGGGCCTCCTACGAGCAGTACTTC CASTFFSGTGASYEQYF
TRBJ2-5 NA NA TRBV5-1 TGCGCCAGCAGCTTGGGGGTACGGAGACTTCAAGAGACCCAGTACTTC CASSLGVRRLQETQYF
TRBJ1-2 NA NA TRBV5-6 TGTGCCAGCATTCGAGCCACGAGCTATGGCTACACCTTC CASIRATSYGYTF